This TCR beta chain emerged from a study of blood T cell repertoires in COVID-19. As for the study in general: Samples representing acute and convalescent COVID-19 were sourced from the United States, Italy and Spain.

TCRdb's table, derived via immunoSEQ multiplex PCR, lists solely in-frame clones and lacks some. Of roughly 180,000 clones in the sample, approximately 80% were seen once. Germline lookup yields CDR1 WNHNN and CDR2 SYGVQD (reference sequence). V was pared by 8 bases and J by 0 bases, with 14 bases of the junction left unmatched. The CDR3 totals 18 residues. This sequence joins TRBV10-1 and TRBJ1-4; 8 bases agree with TRBD1. Specimen: PBMCs or T cells enriched from blood (not recorded which). The sequence was obtained from a man aged 55-75 years who had been exposed to COVID-19. The CDR3 spells CASLDRGEPISTNEKLFF. Written as DNA, the CDR3 is TGCGCCAGCCTTGACAGGGGAGAGCCGATCTCAACTAATGAAAAACTGTTTTTT.